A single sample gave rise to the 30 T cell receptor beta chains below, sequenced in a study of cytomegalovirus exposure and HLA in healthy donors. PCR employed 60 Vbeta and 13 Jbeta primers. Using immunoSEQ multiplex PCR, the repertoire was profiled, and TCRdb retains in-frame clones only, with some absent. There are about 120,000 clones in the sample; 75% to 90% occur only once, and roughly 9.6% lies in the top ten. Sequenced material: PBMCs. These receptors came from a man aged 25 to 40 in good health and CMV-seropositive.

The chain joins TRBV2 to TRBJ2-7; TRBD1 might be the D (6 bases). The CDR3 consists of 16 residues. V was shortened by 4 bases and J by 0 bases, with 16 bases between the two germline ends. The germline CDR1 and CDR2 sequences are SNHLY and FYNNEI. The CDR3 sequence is CASSGNRDIFSYEQYF. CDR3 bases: TGTGCCAGCAGTGGAAACCGGGACATCTTCTCCTACGAGCAGTACTTC. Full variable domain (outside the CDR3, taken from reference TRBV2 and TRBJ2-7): EPEVTQTPSHQVTQMGQEVILRCVPISNHLYFYWYRQILGQKVEFLVSFYNNEISEKSEIFDDQFSVERPDGSNFTLKIRSTKLEDSAMYFCASSGNRDIFSYEQYFGPGTRLTVT.

Written as DNA, the CDR3 is TGTGCTAGTGGTTTGGTTGTCTTTTCGGGACAGGGATTTTTGAACACTGAAGCTTTCTTT. This encodes CASGLVVFSGQGFLNTEAFF. The V gene is TRBV12-5, the J gene TRBJ1-1; 9 nucleotides align to TRBD1. V lost 0 bases and J lost 0; bases outside the gene matches: 14. This CDR3 spans 20 amino acids. Germline assignment: CDR1 LGHNT and CDR2 FRNRAP.

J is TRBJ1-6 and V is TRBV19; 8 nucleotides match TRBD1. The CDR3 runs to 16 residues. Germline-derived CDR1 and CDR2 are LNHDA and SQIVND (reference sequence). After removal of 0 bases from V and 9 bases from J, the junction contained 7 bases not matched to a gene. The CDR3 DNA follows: TGTGCCAGTAGTATAGAAGTTCGGACAGGGAGTTCACCCCTCCACTTT. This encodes CASSIEVRTGSSPLHF. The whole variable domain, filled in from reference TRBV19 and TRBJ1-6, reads DGGITQSPKYLFRKEGQNVTLSCEQNLNHDAMYWYRQDPGQGLRLIYYSQIVNDFQKGDIAEGYSVSREKKESFPLTVTSAQKNPTAFYLCASSIEVRTGSSPLHFGNGTRLTVT.

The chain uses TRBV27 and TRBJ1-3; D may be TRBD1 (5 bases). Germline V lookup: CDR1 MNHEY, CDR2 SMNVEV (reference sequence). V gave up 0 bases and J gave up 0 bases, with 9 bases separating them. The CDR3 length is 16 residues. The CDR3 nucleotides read TGTGCCAGCAGTTTATCGGGGGGGTACTCTGGAAACACCATATATTTT. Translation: CASSLSGGYSGNTIYF.

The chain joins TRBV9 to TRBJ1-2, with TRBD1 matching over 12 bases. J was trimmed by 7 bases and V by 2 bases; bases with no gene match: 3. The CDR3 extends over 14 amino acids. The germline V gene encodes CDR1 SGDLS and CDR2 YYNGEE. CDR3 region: CASSVGQGARGYTF. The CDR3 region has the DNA TGTGCCAGCAGCGTGGGACAGGGGGCGCGTGGCTACACCTTC.

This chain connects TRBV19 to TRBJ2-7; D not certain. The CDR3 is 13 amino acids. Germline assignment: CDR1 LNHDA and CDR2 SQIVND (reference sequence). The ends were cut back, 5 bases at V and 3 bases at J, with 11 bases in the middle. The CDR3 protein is CASSSGYLYEQYF. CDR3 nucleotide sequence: TGTGCCAGTAGTTCGGGTTACCTCTACGAGCAGTACTTC.

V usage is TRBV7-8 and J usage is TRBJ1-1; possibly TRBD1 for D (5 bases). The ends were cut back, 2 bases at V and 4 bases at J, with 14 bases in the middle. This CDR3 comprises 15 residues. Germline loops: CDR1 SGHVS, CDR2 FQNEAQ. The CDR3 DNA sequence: TGTGCCAGCAGCTTATTCAGGGAAATTGTCACTGAAGCTTTCTTT. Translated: CASSLFREIVTEAFF. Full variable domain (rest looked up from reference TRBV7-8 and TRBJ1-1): GAGVSQSPRYKVAKRGQDVALRCDPISGHVSLFWYQQALGQGPEFLTYFQNEAQLDKSGLPSDRFFAERPEGSVSTLKIQRTQQEDSAVYLCASSLFREIVTEAFFGQGTRLTVV.

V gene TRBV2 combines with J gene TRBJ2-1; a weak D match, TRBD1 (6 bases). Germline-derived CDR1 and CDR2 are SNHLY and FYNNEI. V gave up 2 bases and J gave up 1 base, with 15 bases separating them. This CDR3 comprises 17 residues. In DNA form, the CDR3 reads TGTGCCAGCAGTGAAATGGGGGCCCCGGAATCCTACAATGAGCAGTTCTTC. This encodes CASSEMGAPESYNEQFF.

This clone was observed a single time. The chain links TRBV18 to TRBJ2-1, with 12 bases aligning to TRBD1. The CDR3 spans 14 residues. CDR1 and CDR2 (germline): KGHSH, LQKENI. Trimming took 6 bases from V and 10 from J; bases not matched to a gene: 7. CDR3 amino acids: CASSPGTGGREQFF. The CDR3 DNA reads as TGTGCCAGCTCCCCCGGGACAGGGGGCCGAGAGCAGTTCTTC.

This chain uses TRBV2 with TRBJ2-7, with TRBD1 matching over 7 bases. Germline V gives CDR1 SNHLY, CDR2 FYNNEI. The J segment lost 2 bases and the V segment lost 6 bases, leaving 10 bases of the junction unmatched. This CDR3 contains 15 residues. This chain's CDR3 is CASSAIRTGAYEQYF. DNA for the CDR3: TGTGCCAGCAGCGCTATAAGAACAGGGGCCTACGAGCAGTACTTC.

The CDR3 DNA follows: TGTGCCAGCAGCTTAGGAATGTCGGGGGTCCGGTTGGCTGAGCAGTTCTTC. Translating gives CASSLGMSGVRLAEQFF. The chain carries TRBV11-2 and TRBJ2-1, with D perhaps TRBD2 (6 bases). Germline CDR1 and CDR2: SGHAT and FQNNGV. The CDR3 has 17 amino acids. With 1 base removed from V and 9 bases from J, the gap between germline ends came to 22 bases.

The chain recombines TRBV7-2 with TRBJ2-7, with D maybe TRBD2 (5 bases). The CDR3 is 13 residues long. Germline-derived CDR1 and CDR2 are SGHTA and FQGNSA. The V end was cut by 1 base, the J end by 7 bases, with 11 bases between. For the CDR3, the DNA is TGTGCCAGCAGCTTAGTGTCAGCGGATGAGCAGTACTTC. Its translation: CASSLVSADEQYF.

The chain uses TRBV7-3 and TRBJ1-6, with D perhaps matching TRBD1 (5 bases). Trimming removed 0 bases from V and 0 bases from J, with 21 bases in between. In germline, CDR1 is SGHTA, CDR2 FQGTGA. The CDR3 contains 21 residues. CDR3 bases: TGTGCCAGCAGCTTAACAGGGCGAACACCGGGGGGAAGCTCCTATAATTCACCCCTCCACTTT. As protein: CASSLTGRTPGGSSYNSPLHF.

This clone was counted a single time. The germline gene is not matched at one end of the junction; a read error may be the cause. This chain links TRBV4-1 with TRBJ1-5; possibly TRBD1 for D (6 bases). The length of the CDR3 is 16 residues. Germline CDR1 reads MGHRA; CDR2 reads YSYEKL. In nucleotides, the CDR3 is TGTGCCAGCAGCCAAGATACCGGGCAGGGGCATCAGCCCCAGCATTTT. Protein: CASSQDTGQGHQPQHF.

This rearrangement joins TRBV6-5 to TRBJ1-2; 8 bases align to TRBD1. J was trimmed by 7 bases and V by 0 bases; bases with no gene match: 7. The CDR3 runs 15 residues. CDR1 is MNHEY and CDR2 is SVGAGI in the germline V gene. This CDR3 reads CASSYSDRVPRGYTF. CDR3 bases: TGTGCCAGCAGTTACTCGGACAGGGTGCCCCGTGGCTACACCTTC.

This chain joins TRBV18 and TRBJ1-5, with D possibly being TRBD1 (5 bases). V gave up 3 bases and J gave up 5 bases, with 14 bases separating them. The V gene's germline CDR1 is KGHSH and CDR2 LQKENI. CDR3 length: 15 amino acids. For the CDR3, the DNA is TGTGCCAGCTCACCGAGACAGACTTTCCATCAGCCCCAGCATTTT. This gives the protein CASSPRQTFHQPQHF. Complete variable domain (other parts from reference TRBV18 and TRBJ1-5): NAGVMQNPRHLVRRRGQEARLRCSPMKGHSHVYWYRQLPEEGLKFMVYLQKENIIDESGMPKERFSAEFPKEGPSILRIQQVVRGDSAAYFCASSPRQTFHQPQHFGDGTRLSIL.

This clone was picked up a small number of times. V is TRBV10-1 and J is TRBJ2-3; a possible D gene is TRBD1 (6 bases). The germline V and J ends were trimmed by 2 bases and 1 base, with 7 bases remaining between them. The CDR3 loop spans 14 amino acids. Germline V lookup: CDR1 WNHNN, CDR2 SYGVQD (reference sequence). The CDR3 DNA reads TGCGCCAGCAGTGAGAACAGGGGCACAGATACGCAGTATTTT. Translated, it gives CASSENRGTDTQYF.

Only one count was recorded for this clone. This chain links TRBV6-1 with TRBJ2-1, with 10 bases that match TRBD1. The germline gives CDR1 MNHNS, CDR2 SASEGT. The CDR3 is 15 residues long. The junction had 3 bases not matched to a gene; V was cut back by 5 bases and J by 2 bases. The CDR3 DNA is TGTGCCAGCAGTAGGACAGGGGGGACCTACAATGAGCAGTTCTTC. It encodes CASSRTGGTYNEQFF.

Here the CDR3 reads CASSLFTGGEETQYF. The CDR3 region has the DNA TGCGCCAGCAGCTTGTTTACGGGGGGAGAGGAGACCCAGTACTTC. The chain employs TRBV5-1 and TRBJ2-5; 7 positions agree with TRBD2. From germline, CDR1 is SGHRS and CDR2 YFSETQ. The CDR3 loop spans 15 amino acids. The V segment lost 1 base and the J segment 5 bases; nucleotides outside the gene matches: 8.

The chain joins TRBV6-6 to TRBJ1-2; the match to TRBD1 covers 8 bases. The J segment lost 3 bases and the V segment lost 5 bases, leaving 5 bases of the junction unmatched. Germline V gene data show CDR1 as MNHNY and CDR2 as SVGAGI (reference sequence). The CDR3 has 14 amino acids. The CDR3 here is CASSRTGPDYGYTF. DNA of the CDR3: TGTGCCAGCAGTAGGACAGGGCCTGACTATGGCTACACCTTC.

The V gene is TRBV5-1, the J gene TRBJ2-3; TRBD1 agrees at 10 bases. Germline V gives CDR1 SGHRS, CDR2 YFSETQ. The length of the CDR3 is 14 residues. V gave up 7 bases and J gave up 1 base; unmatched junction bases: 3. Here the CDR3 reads CASWGTGGTDTQYF. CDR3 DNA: TGCGCCAGCTGGGGGACAGGGGGCACAGATACGCAGTATTTT.

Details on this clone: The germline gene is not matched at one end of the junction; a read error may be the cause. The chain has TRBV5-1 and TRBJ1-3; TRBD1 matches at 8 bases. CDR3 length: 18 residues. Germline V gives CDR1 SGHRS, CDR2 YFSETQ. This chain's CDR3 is CASSWWGQARGSGSTIYF. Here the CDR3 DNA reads TGCGCCAGCAGCTGGTGGGGACAGGCAAGGGGATCTGGAAGCACCATATATTTT.

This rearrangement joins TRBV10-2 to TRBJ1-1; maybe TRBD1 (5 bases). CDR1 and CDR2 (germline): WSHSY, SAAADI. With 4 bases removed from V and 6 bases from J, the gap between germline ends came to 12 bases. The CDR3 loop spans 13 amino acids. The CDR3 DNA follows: TGCGCCAGCAGTGCAGGGCCGGGCGCTGAAGCTTTCTTT. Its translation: CASSAGPGAEAFF.

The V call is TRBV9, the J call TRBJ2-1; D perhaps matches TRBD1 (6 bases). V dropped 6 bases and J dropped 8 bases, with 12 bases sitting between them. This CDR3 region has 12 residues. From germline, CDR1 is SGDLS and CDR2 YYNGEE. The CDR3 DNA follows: TGTGCCAGCAACAGGGAGTTCGATGAGCAGTTCTTC. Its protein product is CASNREFDEQFF.

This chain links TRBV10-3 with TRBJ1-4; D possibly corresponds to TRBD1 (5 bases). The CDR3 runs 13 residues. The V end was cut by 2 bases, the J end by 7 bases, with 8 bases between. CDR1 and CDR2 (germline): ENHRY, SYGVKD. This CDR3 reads CAISETGVEKLFF. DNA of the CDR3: TGTGCCATCAGTGAGACAGGTGTTGAAAAACTGTTTTTT.

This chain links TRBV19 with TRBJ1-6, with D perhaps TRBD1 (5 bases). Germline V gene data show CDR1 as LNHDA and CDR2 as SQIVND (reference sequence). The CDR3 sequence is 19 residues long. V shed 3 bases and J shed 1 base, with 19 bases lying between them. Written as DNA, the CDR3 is TGTGCCAGTAGTATCGCGGCCGGGGGAAGTTTGTCCTATAATTCACCCCTCCACTTT. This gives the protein CASSIAAGGSLSYNSPLHF.

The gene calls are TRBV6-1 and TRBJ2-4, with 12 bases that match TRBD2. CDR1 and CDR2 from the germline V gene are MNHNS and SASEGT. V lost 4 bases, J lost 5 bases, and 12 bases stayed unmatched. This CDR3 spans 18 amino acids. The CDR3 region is CASSVGKTWTSGENIQYF. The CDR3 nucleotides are TGTGCCAGCAGTGTTGGGAAAACCTGGACTAGCGGGGAAAACATTCAGTACTTC.

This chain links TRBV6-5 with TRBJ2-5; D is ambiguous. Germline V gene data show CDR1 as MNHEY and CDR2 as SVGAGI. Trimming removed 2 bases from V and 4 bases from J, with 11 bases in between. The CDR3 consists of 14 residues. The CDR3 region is CASSYVGGRETQYF. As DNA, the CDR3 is TGTGCCAGCAGTTACGTCGGCGGCCGAGAGACCCAGTACTTC.

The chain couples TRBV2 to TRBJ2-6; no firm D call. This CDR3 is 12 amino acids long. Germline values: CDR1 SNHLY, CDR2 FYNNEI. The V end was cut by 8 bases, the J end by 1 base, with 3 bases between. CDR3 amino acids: CASHSGANVLTF. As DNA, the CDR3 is TGTGCCAGCCATTCTGGGGCCAACGTCCTGACTTTC.

CDR3 protein: CASSPRDRGYSPLHF. The CDR3, as DNA: TGCGCCAGCAGCCCGAGGGACAGGGGTTATTCACCCCTCCACTTT. The chain recombines TRBV4-1 with TRBJ1-6; 10 positions match TRBD1. Germline CDR1 reads MGHRA; CDR2 reads YSYEKL. The trim removed 4 bases at V and 8 bases at J, leaving 5 bases unmatched. This CDR3 is built from 15 residues.